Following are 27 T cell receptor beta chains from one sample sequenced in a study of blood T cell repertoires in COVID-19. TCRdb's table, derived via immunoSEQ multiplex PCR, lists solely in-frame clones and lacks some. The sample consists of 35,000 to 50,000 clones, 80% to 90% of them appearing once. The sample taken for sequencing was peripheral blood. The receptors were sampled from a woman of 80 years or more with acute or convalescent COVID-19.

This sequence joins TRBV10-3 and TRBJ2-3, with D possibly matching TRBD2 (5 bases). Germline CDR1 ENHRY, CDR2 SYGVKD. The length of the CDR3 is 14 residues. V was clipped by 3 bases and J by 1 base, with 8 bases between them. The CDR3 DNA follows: TGTGCCATCAGTGAACTAGTGGGCACAGATACGCAGTATTTT. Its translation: CAISELVGTDTQYF.

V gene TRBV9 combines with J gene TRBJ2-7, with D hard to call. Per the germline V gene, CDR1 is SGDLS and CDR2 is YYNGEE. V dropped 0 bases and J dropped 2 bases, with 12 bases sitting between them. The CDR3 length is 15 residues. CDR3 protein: CASSVEHAGTYEQYF. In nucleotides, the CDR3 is TGTGCCAGCAGCGTAGAGCATGCCGGTACCTACGAGCAGTACTTC.

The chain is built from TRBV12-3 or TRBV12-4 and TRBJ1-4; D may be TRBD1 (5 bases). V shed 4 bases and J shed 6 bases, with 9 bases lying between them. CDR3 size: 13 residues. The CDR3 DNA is TGTGCCAGCAGTTCCAGGGTGTATGAAAAACTGTTTTTT. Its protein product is CASSSRVYEKLFF.

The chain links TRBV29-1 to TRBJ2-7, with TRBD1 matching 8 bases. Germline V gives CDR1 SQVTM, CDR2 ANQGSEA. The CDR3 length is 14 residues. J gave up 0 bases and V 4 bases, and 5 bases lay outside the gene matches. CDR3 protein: CSVVGQVSSYEQYF. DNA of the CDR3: TGCAGCGTTGTGGGACAGGTCTCCTCCTACGAGCAGTACTTC.

CDR3 in amino acids: CASRPRGTDTQYF. CDR3 bases: TGTGCCAGCAGACCGCGGGGCACAGATACGCAGTATTTT. The chain carries TRBV12-3 or TRBV12-4 and TRBJ2-3, with D tentatively TRBD2 (5 bases). The V gene lost 6 bases and the J gene lost 1 base, with 8 bases spanning the gap. There are 13 residues in the CDR3.

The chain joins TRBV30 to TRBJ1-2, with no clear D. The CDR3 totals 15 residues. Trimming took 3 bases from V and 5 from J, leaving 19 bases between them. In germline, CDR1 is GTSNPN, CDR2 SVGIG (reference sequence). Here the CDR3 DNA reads TGTGCCTGGAGGCGACTAATTACGGGAATGTATGGCTACACCTTC. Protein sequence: CAWRRLITGMYGYTF.

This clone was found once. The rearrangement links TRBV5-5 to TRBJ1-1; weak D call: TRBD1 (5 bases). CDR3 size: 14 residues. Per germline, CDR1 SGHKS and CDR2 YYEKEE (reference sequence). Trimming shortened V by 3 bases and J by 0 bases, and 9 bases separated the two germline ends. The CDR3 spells CASSSRGVNTEAFF. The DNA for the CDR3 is TGTGCCAGCAGCTCCCGGGGGGTGAACACTGAAGCTTTCTTT.

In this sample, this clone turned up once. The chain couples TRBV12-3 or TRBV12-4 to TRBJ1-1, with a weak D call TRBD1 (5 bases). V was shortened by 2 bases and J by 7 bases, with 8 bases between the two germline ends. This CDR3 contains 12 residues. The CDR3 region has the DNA TGTGCCAGCAGTTTACGGCAGGGTGAAGCTTTCTTT. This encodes CASSLRQGEAFF.

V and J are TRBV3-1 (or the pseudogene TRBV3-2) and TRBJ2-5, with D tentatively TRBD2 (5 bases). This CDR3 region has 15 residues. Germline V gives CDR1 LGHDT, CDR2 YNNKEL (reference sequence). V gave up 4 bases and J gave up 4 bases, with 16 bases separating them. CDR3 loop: CASSPEAGNAETQYF. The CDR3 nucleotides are TGTGCCAGCAGCCCGGAGGCCGGCAATGCAGAGACCCAGTACTTC.

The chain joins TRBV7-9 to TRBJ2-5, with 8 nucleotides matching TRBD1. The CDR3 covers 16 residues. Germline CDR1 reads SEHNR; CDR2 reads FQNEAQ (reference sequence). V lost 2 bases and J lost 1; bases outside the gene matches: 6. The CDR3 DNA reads TGTGCCAGCAGCTTATCCCGGACAGGGATCCAAGAGACCCAGTACTTC. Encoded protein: CASSLSRTGIQETQYF.

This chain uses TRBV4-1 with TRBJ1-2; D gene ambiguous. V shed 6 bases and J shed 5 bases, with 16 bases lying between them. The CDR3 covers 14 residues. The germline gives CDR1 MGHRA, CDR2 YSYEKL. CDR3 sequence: CASRPAGISYGYTF. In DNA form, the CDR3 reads TGCGCCAGCAGACCCGCGGGCATCTCTTATGGCTACACCTTC.

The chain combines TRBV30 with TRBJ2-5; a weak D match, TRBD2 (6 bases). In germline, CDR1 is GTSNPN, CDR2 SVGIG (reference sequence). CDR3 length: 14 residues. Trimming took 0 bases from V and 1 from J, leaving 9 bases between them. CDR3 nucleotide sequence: TGTGCCTGGAGTGTAGGACTACCCCAAGAGACCCAGTACTTC. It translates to CAWSVGLPQETQYF.

The CDR3 here is CASSATVSATEAFF. The CDR3 DNA reads TGTGCCAGCAGCGCGACAGTGTCGGCCACTGAAGCTTTCTTT. This sequence joins TRBV6-4 and TRBJ1-1; tentatively, D is TRBD1 (5 bases). Trimming took 6 bases from V and 4 from J, leaving 15 bases between them. This CDR3 contains 14 residues. Per germline, CDR1 MRHNA and CDR2 SNTAGT.

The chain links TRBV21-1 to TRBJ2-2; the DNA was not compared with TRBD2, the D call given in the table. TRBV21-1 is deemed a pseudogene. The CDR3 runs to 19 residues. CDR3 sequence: CASSKAGLAGPLNTGELFF. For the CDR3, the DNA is TGTGCCAGCAGCAAAGCGGGACTAGCGGGACCCTTGAACACCGGGGAGCTGTTTTTT.

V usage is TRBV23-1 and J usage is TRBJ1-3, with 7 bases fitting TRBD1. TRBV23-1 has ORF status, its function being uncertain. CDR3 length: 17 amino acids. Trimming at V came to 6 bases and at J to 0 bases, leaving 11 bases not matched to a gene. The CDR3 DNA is TGCGCCAGCAGATCCCCAGGACAGGCGAGCTCTGGAAACACCATATATTTT. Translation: CASRSPGQASSGNTIYF.

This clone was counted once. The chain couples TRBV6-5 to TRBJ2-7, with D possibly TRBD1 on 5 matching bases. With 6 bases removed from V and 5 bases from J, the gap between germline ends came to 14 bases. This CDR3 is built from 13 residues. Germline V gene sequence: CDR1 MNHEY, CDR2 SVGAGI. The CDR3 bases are TGTGCCAGCAGCACAGGAGCCACTGACGAGCAGTACTTC. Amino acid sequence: CASSTGATDEQYF.

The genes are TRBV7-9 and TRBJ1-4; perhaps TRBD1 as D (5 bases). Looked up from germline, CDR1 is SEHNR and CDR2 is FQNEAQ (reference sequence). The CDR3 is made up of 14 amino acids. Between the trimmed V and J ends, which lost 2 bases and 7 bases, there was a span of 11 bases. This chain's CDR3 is CASSLRQGGEKLFF. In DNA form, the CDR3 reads TGTGCCAGCAGCTTAAGGCAGGGAGGTGAAAAACTGTTTTTT.

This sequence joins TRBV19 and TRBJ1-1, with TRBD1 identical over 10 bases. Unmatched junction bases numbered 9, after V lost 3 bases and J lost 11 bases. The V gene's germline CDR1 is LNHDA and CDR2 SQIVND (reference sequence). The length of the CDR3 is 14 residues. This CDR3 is CASSILGTGETAFF. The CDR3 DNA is TGTGCCAGTAGTATTTTAGGGACAGGGGAAACGGCTTTCTTT.

For the CDR3, the DNA is TGTGCCAGCAGTGAACTACCACAGGGGGTTTATGGCTACACCTTC. It is translated as CASSELPQGVYGYTF. The chain carries TRBV2 and TRBJ1-2; the match to TRBD1 covers 8 bases. Germline V gene data show CDR1 as SNHLY and CDR2 as FYNNEI. V was clipped by 2 bases and J by 5 bases; unmatched bases: 7. The CDR3 extends over 15 amino acids.

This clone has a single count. CDR3 coding DNA: TGCGCCAGCAGCCTTTCACCTCCGGGACAGACTAACTATGGCTACACCTTC. Amino acids: CASSLSPPGQTNYGYTF. The rearrangement links TRBV5-1 to TRBJ1-2, with 7 bases identical to TRBD1. This CDR3 has 17 residues. CDR1 and CDR2 (germline): SGHRS, YFSETQ. With V trimmed by 4 bases and J by 0 bases, 12 bases remained unmatched.

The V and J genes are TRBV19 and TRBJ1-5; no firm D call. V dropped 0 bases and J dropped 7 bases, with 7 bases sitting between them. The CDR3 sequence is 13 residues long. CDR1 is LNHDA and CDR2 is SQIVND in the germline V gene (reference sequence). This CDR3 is CASSIDLRQPQHF. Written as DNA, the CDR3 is TGTGCCAGTAGTATAGATCTCAGGCAGCCCCAGCATTTT.

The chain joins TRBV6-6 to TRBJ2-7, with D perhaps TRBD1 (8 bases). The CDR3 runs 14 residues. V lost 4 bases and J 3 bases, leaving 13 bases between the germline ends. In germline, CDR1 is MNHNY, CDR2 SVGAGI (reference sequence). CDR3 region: CASSSQGGYYEQYF. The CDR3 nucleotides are TGTGCCAGCAGTTCACAGGGGGGGTACTACGAGCAGTACTTC.

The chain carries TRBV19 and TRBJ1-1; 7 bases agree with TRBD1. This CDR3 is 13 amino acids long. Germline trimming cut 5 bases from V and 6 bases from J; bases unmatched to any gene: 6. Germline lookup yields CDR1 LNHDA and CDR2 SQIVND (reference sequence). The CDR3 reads CASSPTGVAEAFF. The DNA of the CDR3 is TGTGCCAGTAGTCCCACAGGGGTCGCTGAAGCTTTCTTT.

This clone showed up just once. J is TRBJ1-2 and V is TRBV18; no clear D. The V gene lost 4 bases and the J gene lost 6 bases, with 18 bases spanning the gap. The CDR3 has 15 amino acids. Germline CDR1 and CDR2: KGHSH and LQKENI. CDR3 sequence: CASSQALEQPDGYTF. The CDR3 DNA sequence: TGTGCCAGCTCACAGGCTTTGGAACAGCCTGATGGCTACACCTTC.

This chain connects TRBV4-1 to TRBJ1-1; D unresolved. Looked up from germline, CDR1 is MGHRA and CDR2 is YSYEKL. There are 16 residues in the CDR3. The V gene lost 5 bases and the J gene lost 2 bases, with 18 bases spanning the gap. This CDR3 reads CASSSRRVPANTEAFF. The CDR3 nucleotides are TGCGCCAGCAGCTCTCGGAGAGTCCCTGCCAACACTGAAGCTTTCTTT.

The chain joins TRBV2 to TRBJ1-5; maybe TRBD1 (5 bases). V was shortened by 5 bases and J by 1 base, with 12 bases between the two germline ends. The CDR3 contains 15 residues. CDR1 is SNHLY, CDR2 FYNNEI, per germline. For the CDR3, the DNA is TGTGCCAGCAGTTTCAGGGCTAGAAGCAATCAGCCCCAGCATTTT. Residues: CASSFRARSNQPQHF.

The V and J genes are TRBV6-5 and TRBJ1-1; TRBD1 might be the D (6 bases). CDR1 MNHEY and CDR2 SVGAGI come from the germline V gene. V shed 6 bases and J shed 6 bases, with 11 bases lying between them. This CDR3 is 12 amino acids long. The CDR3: CASSLGQSEAFF. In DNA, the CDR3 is TGTGCCAGCAGCCTCGGACAGTCTGAAGCTTTCTTT.